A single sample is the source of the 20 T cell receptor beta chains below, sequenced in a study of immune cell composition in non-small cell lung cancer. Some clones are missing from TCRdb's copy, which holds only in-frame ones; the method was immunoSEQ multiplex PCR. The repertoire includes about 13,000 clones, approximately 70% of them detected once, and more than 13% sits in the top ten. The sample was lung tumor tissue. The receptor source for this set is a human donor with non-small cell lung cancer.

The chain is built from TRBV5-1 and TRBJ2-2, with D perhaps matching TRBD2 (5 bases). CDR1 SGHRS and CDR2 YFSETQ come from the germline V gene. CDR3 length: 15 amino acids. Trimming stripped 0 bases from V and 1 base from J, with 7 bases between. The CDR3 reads CASSLGEWNTGELFF. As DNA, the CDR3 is TGCGCCAGCAGCTTGGGGGAGTGGAACACCGGGGAGCTGTTTTTT. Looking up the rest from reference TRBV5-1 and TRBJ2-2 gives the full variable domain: KAGVTQTPRYLIKTRGQQVTLSCSPISGHRSVSWYQQTPGQGLQFLFEYFSETQRNKGNFPGRFSGRQFSNSRSEMNVSTLELGDSALYLCASSLGEWNTGELFFGEGSRLTVL.

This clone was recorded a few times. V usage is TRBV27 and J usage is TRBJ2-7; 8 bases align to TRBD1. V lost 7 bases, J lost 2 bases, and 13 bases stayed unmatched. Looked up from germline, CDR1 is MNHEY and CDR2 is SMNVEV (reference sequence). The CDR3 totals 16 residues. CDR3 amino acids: CASTRGTGALPYEQYF. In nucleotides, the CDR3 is TGTGCCAGCACCCGAGGGACAGGAGCTCTTCCCTACGAGCAGTACTTC.

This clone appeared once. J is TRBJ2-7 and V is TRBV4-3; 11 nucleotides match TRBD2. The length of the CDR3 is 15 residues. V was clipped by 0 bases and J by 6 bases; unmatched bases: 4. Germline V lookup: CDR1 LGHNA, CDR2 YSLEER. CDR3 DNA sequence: TGCGCCAGCAGCCAAGATAGCGGGGGGGCCAGCGAGCAGTACTTC. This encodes CASSQDSGGASEQYF.

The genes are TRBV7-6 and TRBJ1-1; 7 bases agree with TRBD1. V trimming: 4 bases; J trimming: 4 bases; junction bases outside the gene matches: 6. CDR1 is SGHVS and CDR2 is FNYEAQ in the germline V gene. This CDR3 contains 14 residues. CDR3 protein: CASSSWTGGTEAFF. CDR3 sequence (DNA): TGTGCCAGCAGCTCCTGGACAGGCGGCACTGAAGCTTTCTTT.

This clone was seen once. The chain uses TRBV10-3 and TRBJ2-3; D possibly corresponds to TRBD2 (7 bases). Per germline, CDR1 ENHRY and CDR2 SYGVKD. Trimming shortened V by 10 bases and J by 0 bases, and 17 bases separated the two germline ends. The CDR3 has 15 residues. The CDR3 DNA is TGTGCCACCCTGGGGGGGCTAGCGAGCACAGATACGCAGTATTTT. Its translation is CATLGGLASTDTQYF.

Written as DNA, the CDR3 is TGTGCCAGCAGCTTAGCGTGGGCAGGGAATGGCGAGCAGTACTTC. This translates into CASSLAWAGNGEQYF. The chain is built from TRBV7-2 and TRBJ2-7; D is possibly TRBD1 (5 bases). With 0 bases removed from V and 6 bases from J, the gap between germline ends came to 15 bases. The germline CDR1 and CDR2 sequences are SGHTA and FQGNSA. This CDR3 spans 15 amino acids.

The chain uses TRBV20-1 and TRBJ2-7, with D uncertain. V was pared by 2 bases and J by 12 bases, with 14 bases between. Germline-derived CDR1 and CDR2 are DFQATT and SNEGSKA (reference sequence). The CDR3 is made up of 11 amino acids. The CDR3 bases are TGCAGTGCTAGAATTTTCGGCGGTGTGTACTTC. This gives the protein CSARIFGGVYF.

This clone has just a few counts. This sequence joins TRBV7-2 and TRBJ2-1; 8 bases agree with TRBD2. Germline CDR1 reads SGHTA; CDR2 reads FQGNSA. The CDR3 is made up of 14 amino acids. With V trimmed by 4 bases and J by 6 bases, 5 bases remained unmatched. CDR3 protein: CASSSGGPVNEQFF. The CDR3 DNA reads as TGTGCCAGCAGCTCGGGGGGGCCGGTCAATGAGCAGTTCTTC.

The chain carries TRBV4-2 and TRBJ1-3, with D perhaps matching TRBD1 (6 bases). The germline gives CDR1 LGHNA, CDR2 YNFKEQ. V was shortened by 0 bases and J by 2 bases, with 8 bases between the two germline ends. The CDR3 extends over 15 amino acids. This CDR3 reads CASSQDTGTGNTIYF. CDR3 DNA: TGTGCCAGCAGCCAAGATACAGGGACTGGAAACACCATATATTTT.

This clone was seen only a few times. The CDR3 sequence is CASSARTGAANYGYTF. DNA for the CDR3: TGTGCCAGCAGCGCACGGACAGGGGCTGCTAACTATGGCTACACCTTC. J is TRBJ1-2 and V is TRBV5-4; TRBD1 aligns across 9 bases. CDR3 length equals 16 residues. V lost 4 bases, J lost 0 bases, and 7 bases stayed unmatched. The germline gives CDR1 SGHNT, CDR2 YYREEE (reference sequence).

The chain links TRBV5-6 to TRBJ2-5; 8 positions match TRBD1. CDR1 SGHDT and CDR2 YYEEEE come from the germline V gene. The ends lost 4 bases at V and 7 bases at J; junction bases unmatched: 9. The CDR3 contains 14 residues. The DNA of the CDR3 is TGTGCCAGCAGCCGCCGACAGGGGCAGGGGACCCAGTACTTC. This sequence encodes CASSRRQGQGTQYF.

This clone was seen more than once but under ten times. CDR3 DNA: TGTGCCAGCTCACGTACGAACGGACTCCTAAACACTGAAGCTTTCTTT. Translated: CASSRTNGLLNTEAFF. V is TRBV18 and J is TRBJ1-1, with D uncertain. Germline CDR1 is KGHSH and CDR2 is LQKENI. V lost 4 bases and J lost 2, with 17 bases in between. The CDR3 is made up of 16 amino acids. Complete variable domain (other parts from reference TRBV18 and TRBJ1-1): NAGVMQNPRHLVRRRGQEARLRCSPMKGHSHVYWYRQLPEEGLKFMVYLQKENIIDESGMPKERFSAEFPKEGPSILRIQQVVRGDSAAYFCASSRTNGLLNTEAFFGQGTRLTVV.

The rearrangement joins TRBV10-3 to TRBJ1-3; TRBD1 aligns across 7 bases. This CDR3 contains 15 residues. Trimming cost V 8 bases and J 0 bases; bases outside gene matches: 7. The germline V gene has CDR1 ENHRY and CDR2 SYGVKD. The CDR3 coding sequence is TGTGCCATCGGGGAACAGGGGAACTCTGGAAACACCATATATTTT. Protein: CAIGEQGNSGNTIYF.

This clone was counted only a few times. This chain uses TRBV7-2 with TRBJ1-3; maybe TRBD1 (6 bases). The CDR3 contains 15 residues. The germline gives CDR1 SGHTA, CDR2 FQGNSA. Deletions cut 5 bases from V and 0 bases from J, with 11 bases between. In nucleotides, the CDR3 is TGTGCCAGCAGCAATAGAGGGGGCTCTGGAAACACCATATATTTT. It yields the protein CASSNRGGSGNTIYF.

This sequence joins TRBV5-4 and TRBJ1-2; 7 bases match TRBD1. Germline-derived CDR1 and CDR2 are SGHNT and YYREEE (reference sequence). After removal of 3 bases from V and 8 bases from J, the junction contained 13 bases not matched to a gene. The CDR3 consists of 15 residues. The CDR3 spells CASSSRRGQGDGYTF. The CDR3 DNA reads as TGTGCCAGCAGCTCCCGAAGGGGGCAGGGCGACGGCTACACCTTC.

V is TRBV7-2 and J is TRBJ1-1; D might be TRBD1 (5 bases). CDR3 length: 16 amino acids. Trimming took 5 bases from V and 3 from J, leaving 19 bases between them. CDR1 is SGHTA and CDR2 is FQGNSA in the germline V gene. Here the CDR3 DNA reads TGTGCCAGCAGCGTCCAACCTAGGGGTTCCCACACTGAAGCTTTCTTT. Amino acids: CASSVQPRGSHTEAFF.

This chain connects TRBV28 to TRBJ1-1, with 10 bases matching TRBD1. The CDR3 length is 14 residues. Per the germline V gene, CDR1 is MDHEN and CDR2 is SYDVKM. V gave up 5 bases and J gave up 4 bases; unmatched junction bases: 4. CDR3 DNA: TGTGCCAGCAGTGCAGGGGACAGGGGCACTGAAGCTTTCTTT. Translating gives CASSAGDRGTEAFF.

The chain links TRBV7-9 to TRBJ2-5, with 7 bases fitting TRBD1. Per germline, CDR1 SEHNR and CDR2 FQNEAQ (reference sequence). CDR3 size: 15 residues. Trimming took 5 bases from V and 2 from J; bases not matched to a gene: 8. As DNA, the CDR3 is TGTGCCAGCAGCGGAGTGAGCAGGGGGCAAGAGACCCAGTACTTC. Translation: CASSGVSRGQETQYF.

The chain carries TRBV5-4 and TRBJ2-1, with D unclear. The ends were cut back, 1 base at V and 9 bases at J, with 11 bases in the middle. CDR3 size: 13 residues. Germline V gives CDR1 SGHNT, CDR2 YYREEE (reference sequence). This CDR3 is CASSLSGRSEQFF. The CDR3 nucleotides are TGTGCCAGCAGCTTGTCGGGTCGGTCTGAGCAGTTCTTC.

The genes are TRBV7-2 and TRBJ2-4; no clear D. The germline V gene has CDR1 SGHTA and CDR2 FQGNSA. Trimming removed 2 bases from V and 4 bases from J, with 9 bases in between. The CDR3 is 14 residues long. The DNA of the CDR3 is TGTGCCAGCAGCTTAAACAGCCCAAAAAACATTCAGTACTTC. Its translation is CASSLNSPKNIQYF. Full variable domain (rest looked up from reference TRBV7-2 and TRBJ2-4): GAGVSQSPSNKVTEKGKDVELRCDPISGHTALYWYRQSLGQGLEFLIYFQGNSAPDKSGLPSDRFSAERTGGSVSTLTIQRTQQEDSAVYLCASSLNSPKNIQYFGAGTRLSVL.